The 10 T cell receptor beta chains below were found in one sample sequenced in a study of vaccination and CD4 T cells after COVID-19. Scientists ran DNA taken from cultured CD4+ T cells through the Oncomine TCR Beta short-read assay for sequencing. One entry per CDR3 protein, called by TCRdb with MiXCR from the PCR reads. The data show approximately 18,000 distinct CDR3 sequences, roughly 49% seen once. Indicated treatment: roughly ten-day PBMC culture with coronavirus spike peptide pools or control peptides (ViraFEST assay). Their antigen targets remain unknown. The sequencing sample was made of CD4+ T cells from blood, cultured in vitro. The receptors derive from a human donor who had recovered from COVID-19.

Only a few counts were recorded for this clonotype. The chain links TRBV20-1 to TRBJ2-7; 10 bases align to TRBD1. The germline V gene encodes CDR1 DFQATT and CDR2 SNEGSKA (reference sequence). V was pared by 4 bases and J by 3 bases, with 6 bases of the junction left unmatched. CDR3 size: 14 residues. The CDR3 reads CSAIRQGAFYEQYF. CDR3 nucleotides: TGCAGTGCTATCCGACAGGGGGCGTTCTACGAGCAGTACTTC.

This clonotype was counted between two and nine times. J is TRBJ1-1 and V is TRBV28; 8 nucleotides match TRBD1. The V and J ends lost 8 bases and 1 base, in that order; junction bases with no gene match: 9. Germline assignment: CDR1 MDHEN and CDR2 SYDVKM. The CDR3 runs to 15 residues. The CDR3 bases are TGTGCCAGCGGGAGAACCGGGACAGGGAACACTGAAGCTTTCTTT. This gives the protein CASGRTGTGNTEAFF.

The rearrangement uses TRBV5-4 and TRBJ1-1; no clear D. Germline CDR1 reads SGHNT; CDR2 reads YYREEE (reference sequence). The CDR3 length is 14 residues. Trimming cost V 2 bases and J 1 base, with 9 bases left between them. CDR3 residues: CASSFWVRNTEAFF. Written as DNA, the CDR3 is TGTGCCAGCAGCTTCTGGGTTAGGAACACTGAAGCTTTCTTT.

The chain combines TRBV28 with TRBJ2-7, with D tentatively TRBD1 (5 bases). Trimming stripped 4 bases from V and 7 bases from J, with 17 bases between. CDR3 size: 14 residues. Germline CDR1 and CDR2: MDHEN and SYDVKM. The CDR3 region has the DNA TGTGCCAGCAGTTCCACAGGTTTGGGGATGGAGCAGTACTTC. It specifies CASSSTGLGMEQYF.

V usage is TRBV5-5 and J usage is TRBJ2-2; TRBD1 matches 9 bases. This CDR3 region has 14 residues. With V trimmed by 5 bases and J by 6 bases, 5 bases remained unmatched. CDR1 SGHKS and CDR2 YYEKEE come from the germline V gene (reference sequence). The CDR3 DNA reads TGTGCCAGCAGACCGGGACAGGGTGCCGGGGAGCTGTTTTTT. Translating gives CASRPGQGAGELFF.

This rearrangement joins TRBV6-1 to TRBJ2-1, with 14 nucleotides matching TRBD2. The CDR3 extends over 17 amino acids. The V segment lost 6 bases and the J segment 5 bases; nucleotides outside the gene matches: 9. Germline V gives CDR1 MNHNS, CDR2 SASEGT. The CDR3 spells CASSSTSGGAFHNEQFF. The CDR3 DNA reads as TGTGCCAGCAGCTCGACTAGCGGGGGGGCGTTCCACAATGAGCAGTTCTTC.

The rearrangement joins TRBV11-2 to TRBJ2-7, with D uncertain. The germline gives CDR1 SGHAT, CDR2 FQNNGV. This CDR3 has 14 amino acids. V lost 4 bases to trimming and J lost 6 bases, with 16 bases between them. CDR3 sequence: CASSSRLQLTEQYF. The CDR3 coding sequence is TGTGCCAGCAGCTCACGACTTCAACTGACCGAGCAGTACTTC.

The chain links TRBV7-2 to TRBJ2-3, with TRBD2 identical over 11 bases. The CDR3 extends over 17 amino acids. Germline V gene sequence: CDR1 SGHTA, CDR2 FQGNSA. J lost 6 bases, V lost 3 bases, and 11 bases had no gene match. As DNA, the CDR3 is TGTGCCAGCAGCTTCCTTAGCGGGGGGGTCAAGGGTGATACGCAGTATTTT. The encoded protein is CASSFLSGGVKGDTQYF. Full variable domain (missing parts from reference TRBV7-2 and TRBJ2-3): GAGVSQSPSNKVTEKGKDVELRCDPISGHTALYWYRQSLGQGLEFLIYFQGNSAPDKSGLPSDRFSAERTGGSVSTLTIQRTQQEDSAVYLCASSFLSGGVKGDTQYFGPGTRLTVL.

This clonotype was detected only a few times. The CDR3 nucleotides are TGTGCCAGCAGCTTAGTACCAGGGTTAATGAACACTGAAGCTTTCTTT. It is translated as CASSLVPGLMNTEAFF. This chain joins TRBV7-2 and TRBJ1-1; the D gene is possibly TRBD1 (5 bases). The CDR3 loop spans 16 amino acids. Trimming pared 1 base from V and 0 bases from J, leaving 12 bases between. From germline, CDR1 is SGHTA and CDR2 FQGNSA. Looking up the rest from reference TRBV7-2 and TRBJ1-1 gives the full variable domain: GAGVSQSPSNKVTEKGKDVELRCDPISGHTALYWYRQSLGQGLEFLIYFQGNSAPDKSGLPSDRFSAERTGGSVSTLTIQRTQQEDSAVYLCASSLVPGLMNTEAFFGQGTRLTVV.

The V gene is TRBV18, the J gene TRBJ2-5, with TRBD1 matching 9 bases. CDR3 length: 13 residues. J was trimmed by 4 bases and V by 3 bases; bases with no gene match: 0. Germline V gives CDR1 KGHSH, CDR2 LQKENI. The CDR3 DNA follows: TGTGCCAGCTCACCGGGACAGGGAGAGACCCAGTACTTC. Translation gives CASSPGQGETQYF.